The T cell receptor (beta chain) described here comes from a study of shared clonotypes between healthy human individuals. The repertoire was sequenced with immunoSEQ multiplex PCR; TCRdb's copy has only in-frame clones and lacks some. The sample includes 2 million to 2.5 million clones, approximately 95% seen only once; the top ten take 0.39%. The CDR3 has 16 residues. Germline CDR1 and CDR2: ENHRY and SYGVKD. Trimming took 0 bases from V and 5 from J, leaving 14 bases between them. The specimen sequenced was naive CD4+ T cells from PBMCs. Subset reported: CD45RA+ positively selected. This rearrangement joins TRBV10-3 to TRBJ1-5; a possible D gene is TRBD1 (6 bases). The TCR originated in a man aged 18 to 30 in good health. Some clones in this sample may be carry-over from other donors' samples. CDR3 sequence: CAISESSYRVDQPQHF. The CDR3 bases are TGTGCCATCAGTGAGTCGTCCTACAGGGTGGATCAGCCCCAGCATTTT.